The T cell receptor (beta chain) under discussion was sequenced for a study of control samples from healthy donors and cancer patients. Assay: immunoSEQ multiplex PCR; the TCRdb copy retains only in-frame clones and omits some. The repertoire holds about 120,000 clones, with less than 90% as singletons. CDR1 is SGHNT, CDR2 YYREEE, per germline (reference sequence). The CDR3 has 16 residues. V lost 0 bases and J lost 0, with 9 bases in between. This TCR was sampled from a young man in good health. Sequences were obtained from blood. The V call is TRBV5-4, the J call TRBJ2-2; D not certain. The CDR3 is CASSLVSLTNTGELFF. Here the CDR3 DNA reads TGTGCCAGCAGCTTGGTTAGCTTAACGAACACCGGGGAGCTGTTTTTT.